The 30 T cell receptor beta chains below all came from one sample that was sequenced in a study of T cells in women clearing cervical HPV infection. Sequencing was performed with immunoSEQ multiplex PCR; in TCRdb, only in-frame clones are kept and a portion is missing. The sample data list about 23,000 clones. Sequencing input: blood buffy coat. These receptors were collected from a woman between 18 and 70 years old with a cervical HPV16 infection that either progressed to CIN3+ or cleared (not recorded which).

As for this clone: The CDR3 is cut off 3 residues early in the read; its end comes from the germline J gene. The chain employs TRBV11-2 and TRBJ2-1, with TRBD1 as a possible D gene (7 bases). The CDR3 has 14 amino acids. V was clipped by 3 bases and J by 3 bases, with 9 bases between them. From germline, CDR1 is SGHAT and CDR2 FQNNGV. CDR3 amino acids: CASSFQGGYNEQFF. The sequenced CDR3 bases are TGTGCCAGCAGCTTCCAGGGGGGCTACAATGAG.

On this clone: With the read ending 3 residues before the CDR3 end, the germline J gene is used to fill in that end. The chain has TRBV28 and TRBJ1-6; no clear D. The germline V gene has CDR1 MDHEN and CDR2 SYDVKM. This CDR3 comprises 11 residues. The DNA read from the CDR3 is TGTGCCAGCAGTTTAGAAGGTCCC. Amino acids: CASSLEGP. The whole CDR3 is CASSLEGPLHF.

For this clone: The read terminates 3 residues ahead of where the CDR3 ends, so the germline J gene completes it. The rearrangement links TRBV19 to TRBJ2-3; D is unclear. Germline values: CDR1 LNHDA, CDR2 SQIVND (reference sequence). This CDR3 spans 15 amino acids. V dropped 3 bases and J dropped 3 bases, with 13 bases sitting between them. The DNA read from the CDR3 is TGTGCCAGTAGTATGAGGTTAAGGCTGACAGATACG. This sequence encodes CASSMRLRLTDT. The full-length CDR3 reads as CASSMRLRLTDTQYF.

Details on this clone: One end of the junction varies from germline; a read error may be responsible. The DNA ends 3 residues before the CDR3 does, and the rest of the CDR3 is filled in from the germline J gene. The rearrangement links TRBV7-9 to TRBJ1-3; possibly TRBD1 for D (5 bases). The CDR3 runs to 14 residues. CDR1 SEHNR and CDR2 FQNEAQ come from the germline V gene (reference sequence). CDR3 bases read: TGTGCCAGCAGTTACGCCGGGACTGGAAACACT. Encoded protein: CASSYAGTGNT. The whole CDR3 sequence reads CASSYAGTGNTIYF.

A remark on this clone: The read ends 3 residues before the CDR3 terminus; that terminus is restored from the germline J gene. This chain connects TRBV4-2 to TRBJ2-3, with TRBD2 matching over 16 bases. The CDR3 length is 16 residues. CDR1 is LGHNA and CDR2 is YNFKEQ in the germline V gene. Trimming at V came to 4 bases and at J to 4 bases, leaving 2 bases not matched to a gene. The part of the CDR3 DNA that was read is TGTGCCAGCAGCCCCGGGACTAGCGGGGGGGCAGATACG. As protein: CASSPGTSGGADT. The full CDR3 protein reads CASSPGTSGGADTQYF.

Points on this clone: Read data end 3 residues before the CDR3 end; the end is taken from the germline J gene. The chain combines TRBV6-2 or TRBV6-3 with TRBJ2-3; weak D call: TRBD1 (5 bases). Germline V gene data show CDR1 as MNHEY and CDR2 as SVGEGT. CDR3 length equals 14 residues. The CDR3 here is CASSHDSRSQPQYF. The part of the CDR3 DNA that was read is TGTGCCAGCAGTCACGACAGTCGGAGTCAGCCG.

Judged by frequency, this clone is medium-sized (0.01 to 0.1%). The sequence runs out 3 residues before the end of the CDR3; the remainder is reconstructed from the germline J gene. V usage is TRBV7-3 and J usage is TRBJ1-6, with 7 bases lining up with TRBD1. V shed 2 bases, J shed 6 bases, and the junction held 4 bases outside the gene matches. Germline-derived CDR1 and CDR2 are SGHTA and FQGTGA. This CDR3 spans 15 amino acids. The sequenced CDR3 bases are TGTGCCAGCAGCTTATACAGGGGAGGTAATTCACCC. It specifies CASSLYRGGNSP. The whole CDR3 protein is CASSLYRGGNSPLHF.

Its frequency marks this clone as medium-sized. The CDR3 goes on 3 residues after the read ends, and that part is filled in from the germline J gene. This rearrangement joins TRBV7-3 to TRBJ2-4; 7 nucleotides align to TRBD1. Losses at the gene ends were 2 bases for V and 8 bases for J; bases not matched to a gene: 3. This CDR3 comprises 13 residues. The germline gives CDR1 SGHTA, CDR2 FQGTGA. CDR3 bases read: TGTGCCAGCAGCTTACCCGGACAGGACATT. This gives the protein CASSLPGQDI. The entire CDR3 protein reads CASSLPGQDIQYF.

Worth noting for this clone: The sequence runs out 3 residues before the end of the CDR3; the remainder is reconstructed from the germline J gene. The chain couples TRBV10-1 to TRBJ1-1; TRBD1 might be the D (5 bases). The CDR3 loop spans 14 amino acids. Germline CDR1 is WNHNN and CDR2 is SYGVQD (reference sequence). V was pared by 4 bases and J by 1 base, with 10 bases between. Incomplete CDR3 DNA: TGCGCCAGCAGTGGGGGCACAGAGAACACTGAA. Encoded protein: CASSGGTENTE. The CDR3 as a whole reads CASSGGTENTEAFF.

Turning to this clone: The CDR3 is cut off 3 residues early in the read; its end comes from the germline J gene. The rearrangement uses TRBV7-9 and TRBJ1-2; 8 bases are a match to TRBD1. Germline V lookup: CDR1 SEHNR, CDR2 FQNEAQ (reference sequence). The CDR3 is made up of 13 amino acids. The CDR3 spells CASSPNTGGGYTF. The CDR3 DNA, read in part, is TGTGCCAGCAGCCCAAATACAGGGGGAGGC.

A remark on this clone: Read sequence stops 3 residues before the CDR3 end, and the germline J gene provides the missing end. This sample also contains other DNA sequences that code for the same CDR3. This rearrangement joins TRBV13 to TRBJ1-2; weak D call: TRBD1 (6 bases). CDR1 is PRHDT, CDR2 FYEKMQ, per germline (reference sequence). The length of the CDR3 is 12 residues. Trimming stripped 5 bases from V and 6 bases from J, with 10 bases between. CDR3 sequence: CASSPQGNGYTF. Incomplete CDR3 DNA: TGTGCCAGCAGCCCTCAGGGGAATGGC.

Remarks on this clone: Read coverage stops 3 residues before the CDR3 terminus; the germline J gene supplies the remainder. The rearrangement uses TRBV7-9 and TRBJ2-5; 9 nucleotides align to TRBD1. The CDR3 totals 15 residues. Germline V lookup: CDR1 SEHNR, CDR2 FQNEAQ (reference sequence). CDR3 DNA (partial): TGTGCCAGCAGCTCCCGGGACAGGGCCGCAGATACC. Encoded protein: CASSSRDRAADT. The whole CDR3 sequence is CASSSRDRAADTQYF.

Remarks on this clone: The CDR3 goes on 3 residues after the read ends, and that part is filled in from the germline J gene. This chain connects TRBV2 to TRBJ1-4; 8 bases fit TRBD1. The junction had 6 bases not matched to a gene; V was cut back by 6 bases and J by 3 bases. CDR3 length: 15 amino acids. The V gene's germline CDR1 is SNHLY and CDR2 FYNNEI. CDR3 protein: CASRDPQGANEKLFF. CDR3 bases read: TGTGCCAGCAGGGACCCACAGGGGGCTAATGAAAAA. Filled out from reference TRBV2 and TRBJ1-4, the complete variable domain reads EPEVTQTPSHQVTQMGQEVILRCVPISNHLYFYWYRQILGQKVEFLVSFYNNEISEKSEIFDDQFSVERPDGSNFTLKIRSTKLEDSAMYFCASRDPQGANEKLFFGSGTQLSVL.

For this clone: One end of the junction varies from germline; a read error may be responsible. The read ends 3 residues shy of where the CDR3 ends; the end is completed using the germline J gene. The same CDR3 also results from other DNA sequences found in this sample. The rearrangement joins TRBV19 to TRBJ1-3; the D is unclear. CDR3 size: 15 residues. Germline V gives CDR1 LNHDA, CDR2 SQIVND (reference sequence). The CDR3 bases that were read are TGTGCCAGTAGTATCCCACGAGGGTCTGGAAACACG. Translation gives CASSIPRGSGNT. The CDR3 reads in full as CASSIPRGSGNTIYF.

Concerning this clone: The CDR3 is cut off 3 residues early in the read; its end comes from the germline J gene. The genes are TRBV2 and TRBJ1-2, with D possibly TRBD1 on 6 matching bases. CDR1 is SNHLY, CDR2 FYNNEI, per germline. The ends were cut back, 7 bases at V and 6 bases at J, with 12 bases in the middle. This CDR3 region has 12 residues. The CDR3 region is CASTSDRDGYTF. CDR3 DNA (partial): TGTGCCAGCACATCGGACAGAGATGGC.

About this clone itself: Sequencing ends 3 residues short of the CDR3 end; the germline J gene provides the rest. V usage is TRBV19 and J usage is TRBJ2-3; D might be TRBD1 or TRBD2, each matching 5 bases. In germline, CDR1 is LNHDA, CDR2 SQIVND (reference sequence). The length of the CDR3 is 15 residues. The CDR3 here is CASRAREPYNQPQYF. The CDR3 bases that were read are TGTGCCAGTAGGGCCAGGGAGCCGTACAATCAGCCG.

A word on this clone: From the germline J gene comes the end of the CDR3, since the read stops 3 residues before it. V is TRBV5-4 and J is TRBJ2-5, with 11 bases aligning to TRBD1. This CDR3 is built from 15 residues. Germline CDR1 SGHNT, CDR2 YYREEE (reference sequence). V shed 2 bases and J 4 bases; nucleotides not matched to a gene: 4. CDR3 residues: CASSFTGTGGETQYF. The part of the CDR3 DNA that was read is TGTGCCAGCAGCTTTACCGGGACAGGGGGAGAGACC.

A word on this clone: The sequence runs out 3 residues before the end of the CDR3; the remainder is reconstructed from the germline J gene. The chain employs TRBV5-5 and TRBJ2-3; D gene ambiguous. The CDR3 runs to 13 residues. V dropped 4 bases and J dropped 4 bases, with 10 bases sitting between them. Germline CDR1 SGHKS, CDR2 YYEKEE (reference sequence). The DNA read from the CDR3 is TGTGCCAGCAGCGTTGGCCCCCCAGATACG. Translation gives CASSVGPPDT. The CDR3, in full, reads CASSVGPPDTQYF.

Worth noting for this clone: Sequencing ends 3 residues short of the CDR3 end; the germline J gene provides the rest. The chain uses TRBV7-2 and TRBJ2-5; 7 bases map to TRBD1. The CDR3 has 15 residues. CDR1 is SGHTA, CDR2 FQGNSA, per germline. The CDR3 loop reads CASSLVQGQRETQYF. Partial CDR3 DNA: TGTGCCAGCAGCTTAGTTCAGGGACAGCGCGAAACC. The entire variable domain, with the rest obtained from reference TRBV7-2 and TRBJ2-5, is as follows: GAGVSQSPSNKVTEKGKDVELRCDPISGHTALYWYRQSLGQGLEFLIYFQGNSAPDKSGLPSDRFSAERTGGSVSTLTIQRTQQEDSAVYLCASSLVQGQRETQYFGPGTRLLVL.

Comment on this clone: Read coverage stops 3 residues before the CDR3 terminus; the germline J gene supplies the remainder. The J gene is TRBJ1-1, the V gene TRBV2; tentatively, D is TRBD1 (5 bases). Germline V lookup: CDR1 SNHLY, CDR2 FYNNEI. The CDR3 contains 13 residues. This CDR3 reads CASSPTRQSKAFF. The covered CDR3 bases are TGTGCCAGCAGTCCCACCCGACAGTCTAAA.

The CDR3 reads CSALTTSDRSSYEQYF. The CDR3 bases that were read are TGCAGTGCCCTAACAACGAGCGACAGGAGCTCCTACGAG. This chain connects TRBV20-1 to TRBJ2-7; possibly TRBD1 for D (6 bases). The read ends 3 residues early relative to the CDR3; the germline J gene fills the gap. V lost 6 bases, J lost 0 bases, and 21 bases lay in between. This CDR3 is built from 16 residues. The germline V gene encodes CDR1 DFQATT and CDR2 SNEGSKA (reference sequence).

Remarks on this clone: The junction differs from germline at one of its ends, possibly a read error. The CDR3 end lies 3 residues beyond the end of the read and is filled in from the germline J gene. The chain combines TRBV27 with TRBJ2-3, with unresolved D. The CDR3 runs 13 residues. Germline loops: CDR1 MNHEY, CDR2 SMNVEV (reference sequence). The CDR3 DNA, read in part, is TGTGCCAGCAGCTTATGGCTGTCAGATACG. As protein: CASSLWLSDT. The CDR3 in its entirety is CASSLWLSDTQYF.

On this clone: The CDR3 is cut off 3 residues early in the read; its end comes from the germline J gene. The rearrangement links TRBV18 to TRBJ2-2; weak D call: TRBD1 (5 bases). Germline V CDR1 and CDR2: KGHSH, LQKENI. The CDR3 runs 14 residues. The CDR3 DNA, read in part, is TGTGCCAGCTCTCTAGACTCTGGGGCCAACGTG. It yields the protein CASSLDSGANV. The whole CDR3 protein is CASSLDSGANVLFF.

Note on this clone: The sequence runs out 3 residues before the end of the CDR3; the remainder is reconstructed from the germline J gene. The rearrangement links TRBV28 to TRBJ1-2, with 9 bases lining up with TRBD1. Germline V gene lookup returns CDR1 MDHEN and CDR2 SYDVKM. The J segment lost 3 bases and the V segment lost 9 bases, leaving 2 bases of the junction unmatched. The CDR3 has 12 residues. This chain's CDR3 is CASTGGHYGYTF. The DNA read from the CDR3 is TGTGCCAGTACAGGGGGCCACTATGGC.

A remark on this clone: The read terminates 3 residues before the CDR3 end, so the remaining end is supplied by the germline J gene. The chain carries TRBV9 and TRBJ1-5, with a possible D match to TRBD1 (5 bases). Germline values: CDR1 SGDLS, CDR2 YYNGEE. The V end lost 0 bases, the J end lost 1 base, and 5 bases lay between the germline ends. The CDR3 length is 14 residues. The part of the CDR3 DNA that was read is TGTGCCAGCAGCGTAGAGGGGAGCAATCAGCCC. Amino acid sequence: CASSVEGSNQP. The CDR3 as a whole reads CASSVEGSNQPQHF.

Note on this clone: Read sequence stops 3 residues before the CDR3 end, and the germline J gene provides the missing end. This chain links TRBV2 with TRBJ2-3; possible D gene TRBD2, 6 bases. In germline, CDR1 is SNHLY, CDR2 FYNNEI. V shed 9 bases and J shed 6 bases, with 16 bases lying between them. The CDR3 is 13 amino acids. Partial CDR3 DNA: TGTGCCAGACGAGGGACTGCCGGTGATACG. Translation: CARRGTAGDT. In full, the CDR3 reads CARRGTAGDTQYF.

In the case of this clone: The read ends 3 residues shy of where the CDR3 ends; the end is completed using the germline J gene. The V call is TRBV6-2 or TRBV6-3, the J call TRBJ1-2; TRBD1 matches at 8 bases. CDR3 length: 13 amino acids. In germline, CDR1 is MNHEY, CDR2 SVGEGT. The chain's CDR3 is CASSYGTGYDYTF. CDR3 bases read: TGTGCCAGCAGTTATGGGACAGGATACGAC.

In the case of this clone: An end of the junction differs from the germline gene, which may be a read error. The read gets to within 3 residues of the CDR3 end, and the germline J gene fills in the rest. This chain uses TRBV14 with TRBJ2-1, with a weak D call TRBD2 (6 bases). This CDR3 spans 15 amino acids. CDR1 is SGHDN, CDR2 FVKESK, per germline. The DNA read from the CDR3 is TGTACCAGCAGCCCATGGACTACAGCGCGGGATGAG. Amino acids: CTSSPWTTARDE. The whole CDR3 sequence reads CTSSPWTTARDEQFF.

Regarding this clone: The CDR3 end is not reached by the read, which stops 3 residues before it; the germline J gene fills it in. The chain recombines TRBV11-3 with TRBJ2-3; D not certain. This CDR3 region has 12 residues. Germline V gene data show CDR1 as SGHNT and CDR2 as YENEEA. The CDR3 spells CASSLNQEAQYF. The DNA read from the CDR3 is TGTGCCAGCAGCTTGAATCAAGAGGCG.

A remark on this clone: The read comes to an end 3 residues before the CDR3 does, leaving the germline J gene to fill in the end. The chain employs TRBV5-1 and TRBJ2-3; 12 positions agree with TRBD2. CDR1 and CDR2 (germline): SGHRS, YFSETQ. This CDR3 comprises 18 residues. V lost 4 bases, J lost 6 bases, and 15 bases stayed unmatched. CDR3 DNA, as far as it was read: TGCGCCAGCAGCCCCGTTCCCCCTGGGACTAGCGGGCCGGATACG. Its translation is CASSPVPPGTSGPDT. In full, the CDR3 reads CASSPVPPGTSGPDTQYF.